This TCR beta chain was sequenced in a study of response to subunit inactivated influenza vaccine. This clonotype was observed a handful of times. No antigen is known for it. In TCRdb, the RT-PCR reads were re-called with MiXCR into one record per CDR3 protein. The sample lists 500,000 to 600,000 distinct CDR3 sequences; 7.6% were seen once. The CDR3 contains 14 residues. Trimming pared 2 bases from V and 8 bases from J, leaving 18 bases between. CDR1 and CDR2 from the germline V gene are DFQATT and SNEGSKA (reference sequence). Notes on the study in general: Each seasonal influenza vaccination recruits few new T cells, the authors suggested.

This TCR was sampled from a man aged 50-75 years who received an inactivated influenza vaccine. The source was PBMCs from blood, collected around 25 months after vaccination. V gene TRBV20-1 combines with J gene TRBJ1-1; perhaps TRBD1 as D (6 bases). The CDR3 bases are TGCAGTGCTAGAACTTACAGGGAACGAGGAGAAGCTTTCTTT. Encoded protein: CSARTYRERGEAFF.